This T cell receptor (beta chain) was identified in a study of identical twins. The CDR3 sequence is 14 residues long. Germline V CDR1 and CDR2: DFQATT, SNEGSKA (reference sequence). V lost 5 bases, J lost 2 bases, and 14 bases lay in between. Study-wide findings and caveats: Among monozygotic twins, out-of-frame TCR alpha sharing exceeded what models predicted.

A word on this clonotype: Its antigen is not identified.

Carrying unique molecular identifiers, the cDNA also gained a universal primer site through template switching. TCRdb recomputed calls from the 5' RACE reads with MiXCR, one row per CDR3 protein. The sample lists some 900,000 distinct CDR3 sequences; about 12% were seen once. These data also formed part of another study, on yellow fever vaccine responses in identical twins.

This chain links TRBV20-1 with TRBJ2-3; TRBD1 or TRBD2 may be the D gene (5 bases each). The sequence came from a woman aged 18-29 years in good health. Specimen: PBMCs. CDR3 region: CSASLSGTTDTQYF. The CDR3 nucleotides read TGCAGTGCTTCCCTTTCGGGGACCACAGATACGCAGTATTTT.